This T cell receptor (beta chain) was captured by sequencing in a study of T cell repertoires in cytomegalovirus infection. The study's findings and limits: Cumulated frequencies of public TCR beta families served to identify carriers of CMV plus the relevant HLA. Clonotypes of TCR beta that were HLA-C-restricted and CMV-specific dominated the ex vivo response.

Germline CDR1 MGHDK, CDR2 SYGVNS. CDR3 length equals 17 residues. Deletions cut 4 bases from V and 4 bases from J, with 20 bases between. Each CDR3 protein is one row after TCRdb ran MiXCR on the reads. The sample shows some 940,000 distinct CDR3 sequences, roughly 31% of them seen only once. About this clonotype: Its specificity is not known.

The V call is TRBV25-1, the J call TRBJ1-3; D is perhaps TRBD1 (5 bases). This sequence originates from a human donor in good health (CMV status not recorded). Some clones in this sample may be carry-over from other donors' samples. Sequenced material: cultured CD8+ T cells from PBMCs, taken from culture after CMV antigen stimulation. CDR3 DNA: TGTGCCAGCAGTGCCGAATTCGGTGACAGCGCAGGAAACACCATATATTTT. It translates to CASSAEFGDSAGNTIYF.